This entry describes one T cell receptor (beta chain). The antigen remains unidentified. The sample comes from a study of Tregs in tolerant kidney transplant recipients. Study-wide results and limits: This study did not directly address biological reproducibility.

Sequencing used immunoSEQ multiplex PCR; TCRdb keeps in-frame clones, though not all of them. The sample includes some 110,000 clones, roughly nine tenths seen only once; the top ten take approximately 0.59%. This TCR derives from a human donor in good health. Source material: CD4+ T cells from blood.

The CDR3, as DNA: TGTGCCAGCAGCTTAAGCGGGAGCAGCACAGATACGCAGTATTTT. Amino acids: CASSLSGSSTDTQYF. This rearrangement joins TRBV7-9 to TRBJ2-3; 8 nucleotides align to TRBD2. There are 15 residues in the CDR3. The germline gives CDR1 SEHNR, CDR2 FQNEAQ (reference sequence). V dropped 2 bases and J dropped 0; count of bases not matched to a gene: 1. Full variable domain (remainder filled in from reference TRBV7-9 and TRBJ2-3): DTGVSQNPRHKITKRGQNVTFRCDPISEHNRLYWYRQTLGQGPEFLTYFQNEAQLEKSRLLSDRFSAERPKGSFSTLEIQRTEQGDSAMYLCASSLSGSSTDTQYFGPGTRLTVL.